Reported below is one T cell receptor beta chain. Its antigen is not known. These data come from a study of monozygotic twins with inflammatory bowel disease. General study findings and limits: No difference in repertoire similarity was seen between concordant and discordant twins, possibly because power was limited. Cells of different T cell subtypes could not be told apart.

Researchers collected 2 to 2.5 ml of blood per donor. It was 3500 ng of total RNA that each TCR library used. Reanalyzing the 5' RACE reads, TCRdb keeps one entry per CDR3 protein, without DNA. The sample has approximately 340,000 distinct CDR3 sequences. Material for sequencing was blood. The clonotype was recovered from a human donor with ulcerative colitis or Crohn's disease, or a healthy co-twin of an affected twin (not recorded which).

The chain's CDR3 is CAISEYPSGQPQHF. The chain links TRBV10-3 to TRBJ1-5. This CDR3 comprises 14 residues. Germline V gene lookup returns CDR1 ENHRY and CDR2 SYGVKD.